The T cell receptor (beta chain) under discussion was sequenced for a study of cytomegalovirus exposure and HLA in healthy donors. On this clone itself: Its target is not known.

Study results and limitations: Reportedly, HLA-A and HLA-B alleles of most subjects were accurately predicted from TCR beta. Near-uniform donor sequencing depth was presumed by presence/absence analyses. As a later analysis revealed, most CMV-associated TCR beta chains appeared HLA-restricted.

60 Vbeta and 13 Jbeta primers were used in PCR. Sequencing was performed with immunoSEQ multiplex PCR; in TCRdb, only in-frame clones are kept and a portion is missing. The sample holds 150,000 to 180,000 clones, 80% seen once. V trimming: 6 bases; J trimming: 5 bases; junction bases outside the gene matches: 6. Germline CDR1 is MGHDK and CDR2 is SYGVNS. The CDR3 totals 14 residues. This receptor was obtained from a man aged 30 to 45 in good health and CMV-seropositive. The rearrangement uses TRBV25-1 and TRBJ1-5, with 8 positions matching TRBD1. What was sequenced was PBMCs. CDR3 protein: CASSPTGEDQPQHF. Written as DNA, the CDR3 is TGTGCCAGCAGCCCGACAGGGGAGGATCAGCCCCAGCATTTT.